The 16 T cell receptor beta chains listed next were all sequenced from one sample in a study of T cell repertoires in cytomegalovirus infection (dated by TCRdb to between 2018 and 2021). Sequencing relied on an Illumina HiSeq 1500. TCRdb's own reprocessing of the public reads used fastp at Q25 and MiXCR and kept productive beta chains. Rows with a matching CDR3 protein are joined into one entry that keeps the most common DNA and genes. The sample profile shows around 530,000 distinct CDR3 sequences; 26% of them were found once. Of the sample, roughly 13% falls within the top ten clones. The sample taken for sequencing was PBMCs. These receptors originate from a human donor in good health (CMV status not recorded). Some clones in this sample may be carry-over from other donors' samples.

The count of this clonotype is one. The genes are TRBV2 and TRBJ1-2, with D possibly matching TRBD1 (6 bases). The CDR3 runs 13 residues. Trimming took off 8 bases at V and 13 bases at J, with 23 bases between the two ends. Germline CDR1 reads SNHLY; CDR2 reads FYNNEI. CDR3 sequence: CASQVKQGAGGTF. The CDR3 bases are TGTGCCAGCCAAGTTAAACAGGGAGCCGGGGGCACCTTC.

This clonotype was observed a handful of times. The chain is built from TRBV6-5 and TRBJ2-1, with TRBD2 matching 12 bases. This CDR3 comprises 17 residues. CDR1 is MNHEY and CDR2 is SVGAGI in the germline V gene. Unmatched junction bases numbered 9, after V lost 4 bases and J lost 5 bases. The CDR3: CASSFRLAGAPDNEQFF. The CDR3 DNA is TGTGCCAGCAGTTTTAGACTAGCGGGAGCCCCGGACAATGAGCAGTTCTTC.

This sequence joins TRBV11-2 and TRBJ2-1; 10 bases match TRBD2. CDR1 SGHAT and CDR2 FQNNGV come from the germline V gene. Losses at the gene ends were 1 base for V and 1 base for J; bases not matched to a gene: 10. CDR3 size: 19 residues. The CDR3 loop is CASSLGVLAGGMSYNEQFF. In DNA, the CDR3 is TGTGCCAGCAGCTTAGGAGTATTAGCGGGAGGTATGTCCTACAATGAGCAGTTCTTC.

The chain has TRBV4-1 and TRBJ1-3, with D possibly being TRBD1 (5 bases). Germline CDR1 reads MGHRA; CDR2 reads YSYEKL. Trimming removed 3 bases at V and 0 bases at J, with 18 bases between. The CDR3 has 18 residues. The CDR3 reads CASSQPGRGLSSGNTIYF. DNA for the CDR3: TGCGCCAGCAGCCAGCCTGGCCGGGGCCTAAGCTCTGGAAACACCATATATTTT.

V gene TRBV5-4 combines with J gene TRBJ2-5; 10 nucleotides line up with TRBD2. Germline values: CDR1 SGHNT, CDR2 YYREEE (reference sequence). V was clipped by 3 bases and J by 2 bases; unmatched bases: 10. This CDR3 contains 17 residues. The CDR3 region is CASSWASSSGGQETQYF. CDR3 in DNA: TGTGCCAGCAGCTGGGCCAGTTCTAGCGGGGGACAAGAGACCCAGTACTTC.

This clonotype has only one observation. V and J are TRBV3-1 and TRBJ1-1, with TRBD1 as a possible D gene (5 bases). Germline V CDR1 and CDR2: LGHDT, YNNKEL (reference sequence). V was trimmed by 6 bases and J by 4 bases, leaving 9 bases between them. This CDR3 is 12 amino acids long. Here the CDR3 reads CASRGVGTEAFF. The CDR3, as DNA: TGTGCCAGCAGGGGGGTTGGCACTGAAGCTTTCTTT.

A few counts support this clonotype. The rearrangement uses TRBV9 and TRBJ1-4; D ambiguous. There are 14 residues in the CDR3. Trimming pared 0 bases from V and 0 bases from J, leaving 3 bases between. The germline V gene has CDR1 SGDLS and CDR2 YYNGEE. The CDR3 is CASSVEATNEKLFF. The CDR3 DNA follows: TGTGCCAGCAGCGTAGAGGCAACTAATGAAAAACTGTTTTTT.

This clonotype was seen more than once but under ten times. The chain joins TRBV3-1 to TRBJ2-2; 9 bases align to TRBD2. The CDR3 spans 14 residues. Trimming took 7 bases from V and 4 from J; bases not matched to a gene: 4. Per germline, CDR1 LGHDT and CDR2 YNNKEL (reference sequence). CDR3 sequence reads: CASNAGGATGELFF. The CDR3 bases are TGTGCCAGCAACGCGGGGGGGGCCACCGGGGAGCTGTTTTTT. Complete variable domain (other parts from reference TRBV3-1 and TRBJ2-2): DTAVSQTPKYLVTQMGNDKSIKCEQNLGHDTMYWYKQDSKKFLKIMFSYNNKELIINETVPNRFSPKSPDKAHLNLHINSLELGDSAVYFCASNAGGATGELFFGEGSRLTVL.

The gene calls are TRBV20-1 and TRBJ2-4; D could derive from TRBD1 or TRBD2 (5 bases each). The V gene lost 4 bases and the J gene lost 0 bases, with 13 bases spanning the gap. The CDR3 sequence is 15 residues long. Germline V lookup: CDR1 DFQATT, CDR2 SNEGSKA (reference sequence). The CDR3, as DNA: TGCAGTGCTATATGGGGGAATGGAGCCAAAAACATTCAGTACTTC. This translates into CSAIWGNGAKNIQYF.

This chain links TRBV7-6 with TRBJ2-1, with D tentatively TRBD2 (5 bases). The germline CDR1 and CDR2 sequences are SGHVS and FNYEAQ. The V end was cut by 2 bases, the J end by 15 bases, with 11 bases between. The CDR3 contains 11 residues. The CDR3 here is CASSLIGEAFF. CDR3 coding DNA: TGTGCCAGCAGCTTAATCGGGGAAGCGTTCTTC. The variable domain in full, completed from reference TRBV7-6 and TRBJ2-1, reads GAGVSQSPRYKVTKRGQDVALRCDPISGHVSLYWYRQALGQGPEFLTYFNYEAQQDKSGLPNDRFSAERPEGSISTLTIQRTEQRDSAMYRCASSLIGEAFFGPGTRLTVL.

The J gene is TRBJ2-1, the V gene TRBV27, with unresolved D. The germline V and J ends were trimmed by 1 base and 4 bases, with 11 bases remaining between them. The CDR3 sequence is 15 residues long. The germline gives CDR1 MNHEY, CDR2 SMNVEV (reference sequence). Here the CDR3 DNA reads TGTGCCAGCAGTTTATACGACGGAGTATACAATGAGCAGTTCTTC. Residues: CASSLYDGVYNEQFF.

This clonotype was seen a handful of times. The chain has TRBV20-1 and TRBJ2-1; TRBD2 aligns across 10 bases. Trimming removed 6 bases from V and 7 bases from J; junction bases left unmatched: 9. In germline, CDR1 is DFQATT, CDR2 SNEGSKA (reference sequence). The CDR3 consists of 14 residues. The CDR3 is CSALLSGRANEQFF. The DNA for the CDR3 is TGCAGTGCCCTCCTAAGCGGGAGGGCTAATGAGCAGTTCTTC.

This clonotype was recorded many times. The V and J genes are TRBV12-3 or TRBV12-4 and TRBJ2-2; tentative D call: TRBD2 (6 bases). The CDR3 is 15 amino acids. Trimming left V 6 bases short and J 3 bases short, with 14 bases between. The CDR3 is CASRPRDSYTGELFF. For the CDR3, the DNA is TGTGCCAGCAGACCGAGGGACTCTTACACCGGGGAGCTGTTTTTT.

The CDR3 reads CASRPFQQGSNEKLFF. In nucleotides, the CDR3 is TGTGCCAGCAGACCATTCCAACAGGGATCTAATGAAAAACTGTTTTTT. The J gene is TRBJ1-4, the V gene TRBV7-9; perhaps TRBD1 as D (6 bases). V was clipped by 6 bases and J by 3 bases, with 17 bases between them. The CDR3 is 16 amino acids. CDR1 and CDR2 (germline): SEHNR, FQNEAQ (reference sequence).

The rearrangement joins TRBV18 to TRBJ2-1, with D possibly being TRBD2 (5 bases). V was cut by 2 bases and J by 6 bases, with 14 bases left in between. The germline CDR1 and CDR2 sequences are KGHSH and LQKENI. The CDR3 has 15 residues. This CDR3 is CASSPWVLGSNEQFF. CDR3 nucleotides: TGTGCCAGCTCACCATGGGTACTAGGGAGCAATGAGCAGTTCTTC.

This clonotype was seen repeatedly, ten times or more. The rearrangement uses TRBV7-2 and TRBJ2-7; weak D call: TRBD2 (5 bases). V was pared by 5 bases and J by 0 bases, with 17 bases between. Per germline, CDR1 SGHTA and CDR2 FQGNSA. The CDR3 contains 16 residues. For the CDR3, the DNA is TGTGCCAGCAGCCATATAGAGGAACGGGGCTCCTACGAGCAGTACTTC. Amino acids: CASSHIEERGSYEQYF.